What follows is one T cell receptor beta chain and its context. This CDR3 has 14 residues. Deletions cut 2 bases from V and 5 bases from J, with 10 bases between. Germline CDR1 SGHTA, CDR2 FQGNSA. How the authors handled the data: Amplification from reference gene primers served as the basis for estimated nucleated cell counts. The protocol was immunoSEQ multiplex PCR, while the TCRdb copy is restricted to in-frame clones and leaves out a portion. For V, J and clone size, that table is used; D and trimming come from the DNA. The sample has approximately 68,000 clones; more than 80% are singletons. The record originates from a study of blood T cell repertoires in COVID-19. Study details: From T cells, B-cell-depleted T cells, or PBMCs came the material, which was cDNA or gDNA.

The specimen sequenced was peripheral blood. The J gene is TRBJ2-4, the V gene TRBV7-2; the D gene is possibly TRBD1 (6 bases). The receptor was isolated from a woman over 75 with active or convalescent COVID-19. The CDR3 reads CASSLSPGENIQYF. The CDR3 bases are TGTGCCAGCAGCTTATCACCAGGGGAAAACATTCAGTACTTC.